This TCR beta chain was identified during a study of blood T cell repertoires in COVID-19 (dated by TCRdb to the early 2020s). As for the study more broadly: Samples from collaborators originated in the United States, Italy and Spain and spanned both the acute and convalescent phases of COVID-19. The samples were drawn from two sources: the first 160 participants of the ongoing ImmuneRACE study, and 1,200 or so subjects contributed by 6 global collaborators. Where available, HLA class I and class II types were obtained from metadata supplied by the sample provider rather than from assay-based typing. Sample metadata almost always included a de-identified subject ID, COVID-19 status, age in years and sex. The material from the prospective study consisted of cDNA or gDNA derived from T cells, B-cell-depleted T cells, or PBMCs. The dataset comprised deeply sampled blood TCRbeta repertoires from subjects exposed to, actively infected with, or recovered from COVID-19. A freely available public database, intended as a resource for researchers studying the immune response to SARS-CoV-2, is where the repertoires were released.

Whole blood was collected in K2EDTA tubes by collaborating institutions according to the institutions' own protocols. For TCRbeta analysis, collaborator samples were shipped as frozen whole blood, as isolated PBMCs, or as DNA extracted from either sample type. This clone was counted once. The antigen this receptor binds is unknown. No base quality values were provided; no much bigger clone lies one nucleotide off. V is clipped by 7 bases and J by 1 base, and the sequence between their germline boundaries is 15 bases long. CDR1 is given as MNHEY and CDR2 as SVGAGI, both from the germline V gene. From the cysteine through the phenylalanine, the CDR3 covers 15 amino acids. The kept DNA is CDR3 alone, 45 bases in frame from the first base. The paper as a whole reports these results and caveats: The quantity of clinical and demographic metadata differed by source and by participant and was supplied without curation.

The immunoSEQ Assay, a bias-controlled multiplex PCR, was used to amplify TCRbeta CDR3 regions from genomic DNA. In the authors' own workflow: Within the assay, amplification of reference gene primers was used to estimate how many nucleated cells each sample contained. To quantify the absolute abundance of each unique TCRbeta CDR3 rearrangement, sequence reads were collapsed and filtered. For each sample, productive Simpson clonality was calculated as the square root of Simpson's diversity index over productive rearrangements. The immuneACCESS repertoire file appears here via TCRdb, limited to in-frame rearrangements. These files lack a portion of the clones; in checked studies, under half of the deficit traces to unresolved V genes, and the cause of the others is not known. Clone size and V and J calls were adopted from that table, with D and trimming inferred from the DNA. Across this sample there are 40,000 to 45,000 clones, with approximately 91% seen only once. Around a fifth of the sample is held by the ten biggest clonotypes.

The sequence came from a man over 45 with active COVID-19. The sequencing sample was made of peripheral blood. The chain uses TRBV6-5 and TRBJ2-3; TRBD2 might be the D gene, on 6 matching bases. In nucleotides, the sequence is TGTGCCAGCACCAACGGGGGAGTTGGCACAGATACGCAGTATTTT. Its product reads: CASTNGGVGTDTQYF.